Listed below are T cell receptor beta chains from one sample, sequenced in a study of CXCR3-negative and CXCR3-positive naive CD8 T cells. From its re-call of the 5' RACE reads, TCRdb lists each CDR3 protein once, without DNA. The sample includes 35,000 to 50,000 distinct CDR3 sequences. The sample comprised memory CD8+ T cells from blood. Receptors originate from a human donor in good health. Some clones in this sample may be carry-over from other donors' samples. Each CDR3 is given with its conserved first and last residue.

CDR3aa,v_gene,j_gene
CASSDTTWTEYHGYTF,TRBV7-8,TRBJ1-2
CSAWTGADGYTF,TRBV20-1,TRBJ1-2
CATSSILNNPPGGNIQYF,TRBV15,TRBJ2-4
CASSKVPLSAGPYEQYF,TRBV21-1,TRBJ2-7
CATQRPGELTDTQYF,TRBV10-3,TRBJ2-3
CASSWGDPGQGPPLHF,TRBV11-2,TRBJ1-6
CASSLGGSPSTALTYEQYF,TRBV12-3/TRBV12-4,TRBJ2-7
CASSIAYRGSSYNEQFF,TRBV5-1,TRBJ2-1
CASRRAFTNILPEAFF,TRBV5-5,TRBJ1-1
CASSLAPPASGATGELFF,TRBV7-2,TRBJ2-2
CASSSGLAVIQETQYF,TRBV5-1,TRBJ2-5
CASRLAGATPYEQYF,TRBV5-6,TRBJ2-7
CASGSDTTYEQYF,TRBV25-1,TRBJ2-7
CSGVSEETQYF,TRBV29-1,TRBJ2-5
CSASGIRGDQNQPQHF,TRBV20-1,TRBJ1-5
CAIRVGPRGTEAFF,TRBV6-1,TRBJ1-1
CSALGAAGGNGYTF,TRBV20-1,TRBJ1-2
CASSFSAAIQETQYF,TRBV11-3,TRBJ2-5
CASHLGNTIYF,TRBV7-9,TRBJ1-3
CASSPSGSSYNEQFF,TRBV6-5,TRBJ2-1
CASSPQGFPDSGNTIYF,TRBV7-2,TRBJ1-3
CASSSRTGEETQYF,TRBV28,TRBJ2-5
CASSQIHADTQYF,TRBV3-1,TRBJ2-3
CASSWEVGTGGLSNQPQHF,TRBV7-2,TRBJ1-5
CSVEREGPNTGELFF,TRBV29-1,TRBJ2-2
CSVDRPFTSTDTQYF,TRBV29-1,TRBJ2-3
CASSELAADTQYF,TRBV12-3/TRBV12-4,TRBJ2-3
CASSYSYTTSSYNEQFF,TRBV6-2/TRBV6-3,TRBJ2-1